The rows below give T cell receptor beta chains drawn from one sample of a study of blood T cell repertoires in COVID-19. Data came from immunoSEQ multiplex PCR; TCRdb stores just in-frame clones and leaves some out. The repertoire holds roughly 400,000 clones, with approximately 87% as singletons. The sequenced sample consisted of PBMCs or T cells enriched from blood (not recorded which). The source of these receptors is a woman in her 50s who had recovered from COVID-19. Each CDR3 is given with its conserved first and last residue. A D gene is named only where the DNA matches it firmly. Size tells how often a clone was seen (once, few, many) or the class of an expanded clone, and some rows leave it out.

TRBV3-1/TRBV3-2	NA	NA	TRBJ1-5	CASSQGVGRGQPQHF	TGTGCCAGCAGCCAAGGGGTGGGTCGAGGTCAGCCCCAGCATTTT
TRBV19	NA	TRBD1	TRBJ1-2	CASSLQGAYDGYTF	TGTGCCAGTAGTTTACAGGGGGCTTATGATGGCTACACCTTC
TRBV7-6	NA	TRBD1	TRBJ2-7	CASSLRGTGGYEQYF	TGTGCCAGCAGCTTGCGGGGTACAGGGGGCTACGAGCAGTACTTC
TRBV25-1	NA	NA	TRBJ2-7	CASSQAAFTYEQYF	TGTGCCAGCTCCCAGGCCGCGTTCACCTACGAGCAGTACTTC
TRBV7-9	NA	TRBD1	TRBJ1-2	CASSSTGLNYGYTF	TGTGCCAGCAGCTCGACAGGGCTTAACTATGGCTACACCTTC
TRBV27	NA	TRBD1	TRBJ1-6	CASSTPTGNSYNSPLHF	TGTGCCAGCAGTACGCCGACAGGGAACTCCTATAATTCACCCCTCCACTTT
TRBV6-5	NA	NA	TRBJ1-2	CASSRGATYGYTF	TGTGCCAGCAGCAGGGGAGCGACCTATGGCTACACCTTC
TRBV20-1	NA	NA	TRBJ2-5	CSASTPGWGGETQYF	TGCAGTGCTAGTACCCCTGGGTGGGGGGGCGAGACCCAGTACTTC
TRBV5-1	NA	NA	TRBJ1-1	CASSSQGDTEAFF	TGCGCCAGCAGCTCCCAAGGGGACACTGAAGCTTTCTTT
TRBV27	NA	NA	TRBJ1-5	CASRPTPYSNQPQHF	TGTGCCAGCAGACCGACACCGTATAGCAATCAGCCCCAGCATTTT
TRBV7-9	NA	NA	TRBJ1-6	CASSLAPRTYNSPLHF	TGTGCCAGCAGCTTAGCCCCGAGGACCTATAATTCACCCCTCCACTTT
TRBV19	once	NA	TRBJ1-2	CASSIKRRGYGGYTF	TGTGCCAGTAGTATCAAAAGGAGGGGATATGGTGGCTACACCTTC
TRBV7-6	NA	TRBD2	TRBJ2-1	CASSLAPSGGARANEQFF	TGTGCCAGCAGCTTGGCACCTAGCGGGGGGGCCAGGGCGAATGAGCAGTTCTTC
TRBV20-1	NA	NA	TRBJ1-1	CSARQHAEAFF	TGCAGTGCTAGACAACACGCCGAAGCTTTCTTT
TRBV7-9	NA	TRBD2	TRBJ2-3	CASSLSGTSGGNTDTQYF	TGTGCCAGCAGCTTATCGGGGACTAGCGGGGGTAACACAGATACGCAGTATTTT
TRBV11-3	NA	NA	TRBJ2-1	CASSPRSVNEQFF	TGTGCCAGCAGCCCGAGAAGTGTCAATGAGCAGTTCTTC
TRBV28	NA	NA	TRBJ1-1	CASSFVQMNTEAFF	TGTGCCAGCAGTTTTGTACAGATGAACACTGAAGCTTTCTTT
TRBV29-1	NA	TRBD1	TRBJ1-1	CSVEDGRGPWNTEAFF	TGCAGCGTTGAAGATGGCAGGGGGCCCTGGAACACTGAAGCTTTCTTT
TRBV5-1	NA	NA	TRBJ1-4	CASSKGGPTELFF	TGCGCCAGCAGCAAAGGAGGCCCGACGGAACTGTTTTTT
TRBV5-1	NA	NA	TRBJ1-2	CASSLGQSTTFGYTF	TGCGCCAGCAGCTTGGGACAGTCTACTACTTTTGGCTACACCTTC
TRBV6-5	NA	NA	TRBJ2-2	CASSSGTTNTGELFF	TGTGCCAGCAGTTCCGGGACAACGAACACCGGGGAGCTGTTTTTT
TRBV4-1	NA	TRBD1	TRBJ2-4	CASSSGTEAKNIQYF	TGCGCCAGCAGCTCCGGGACAGAAGCCAAAAACATTCAGTACTTC
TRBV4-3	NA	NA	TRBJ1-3	CASSQVPPGSSGNTIYF	TGCGCCAGCAGCCAAGTCCCTCCGGGGTCGAGTGGAAACACCATATATTTT
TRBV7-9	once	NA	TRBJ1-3	CASSSEAGNTIYF	TGTGCCAGCAGCTCAGAAGCTGGAAACACCATATATTTT
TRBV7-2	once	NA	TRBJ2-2	CASSLALRGTGELFF	TGTGCCAGCAGCTTAGCGCTCCGGGGAACCGGGGAGCTGTTTTTT
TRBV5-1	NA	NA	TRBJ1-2	CASSISGDKNYGYTF	TGCGCCAGCAGCATTTCTGGGGACAAGAACTATGGCTACACCTTC
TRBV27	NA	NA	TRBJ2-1	CASSLKTDYNEQFF	TGTGCCAGCAGTTTAAAGACAGACTACAATGAGCAGTTCTTC
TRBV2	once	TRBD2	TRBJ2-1	CASNRLAGGQEQFF	TGTGCCAGCAACCGGCTAGCGGGGGGGCAGGAGCAGTTCTTC